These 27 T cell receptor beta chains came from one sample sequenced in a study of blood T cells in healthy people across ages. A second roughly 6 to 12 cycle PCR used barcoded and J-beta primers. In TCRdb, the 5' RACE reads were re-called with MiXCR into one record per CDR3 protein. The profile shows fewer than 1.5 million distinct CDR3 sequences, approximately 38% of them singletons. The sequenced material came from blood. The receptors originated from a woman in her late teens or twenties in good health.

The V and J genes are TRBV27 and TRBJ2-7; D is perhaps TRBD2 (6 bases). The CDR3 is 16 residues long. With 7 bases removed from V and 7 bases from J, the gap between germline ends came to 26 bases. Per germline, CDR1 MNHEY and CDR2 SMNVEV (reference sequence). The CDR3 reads CASTLLSGSGSGEQYF. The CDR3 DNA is TGTGCCAGCACCCTACTTAGCGGATCTGGGAGCGGGGAGCAGTACTTC.

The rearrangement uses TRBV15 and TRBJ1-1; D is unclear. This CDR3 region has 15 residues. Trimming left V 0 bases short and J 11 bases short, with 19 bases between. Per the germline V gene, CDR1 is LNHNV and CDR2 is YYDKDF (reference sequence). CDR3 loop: CATSRDRVQTERAFF. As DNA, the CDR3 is TGTGCCACCAGCAGAGATCGGGTACAGACTGAGCGGGCTTTCTTT.

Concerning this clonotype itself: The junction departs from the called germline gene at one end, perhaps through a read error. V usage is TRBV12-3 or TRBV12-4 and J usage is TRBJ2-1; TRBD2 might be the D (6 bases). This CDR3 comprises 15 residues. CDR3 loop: CASSFGGANYDEQFF. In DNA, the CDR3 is TGTGCCAGCAGTTTCGGAGGGGCTAACTACGATGAGCAGTTCTTC.

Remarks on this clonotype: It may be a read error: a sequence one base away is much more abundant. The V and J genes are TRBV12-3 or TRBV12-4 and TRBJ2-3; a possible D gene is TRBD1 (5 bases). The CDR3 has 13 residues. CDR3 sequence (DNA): TGTGCCTGCAGTTTGACAGGCACAGATACGCAGTATTTT. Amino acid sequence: CACSLTGTDTQYF.

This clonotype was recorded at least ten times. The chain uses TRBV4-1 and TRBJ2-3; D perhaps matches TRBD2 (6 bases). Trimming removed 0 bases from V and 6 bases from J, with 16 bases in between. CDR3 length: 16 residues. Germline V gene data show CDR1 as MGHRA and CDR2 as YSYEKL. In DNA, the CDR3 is TGCGCCAGCAGCCAAGAGGCTGCGGGAATGAAGGATACGCAGTATTTT. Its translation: CASSQEAAGMKDTQYF.

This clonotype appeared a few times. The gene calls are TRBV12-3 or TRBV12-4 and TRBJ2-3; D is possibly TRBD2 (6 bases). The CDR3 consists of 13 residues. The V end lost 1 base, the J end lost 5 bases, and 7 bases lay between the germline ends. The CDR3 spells CASSLVSGDTQYF. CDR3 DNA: TGTGCCAGCAGTTTAGTTAGCGGAGATACGCAGTATTTT.

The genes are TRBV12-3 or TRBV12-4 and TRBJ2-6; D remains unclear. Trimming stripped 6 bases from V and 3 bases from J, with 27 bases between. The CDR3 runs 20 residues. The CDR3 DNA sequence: TGTGCCAGCAGCATTGCGGACCTTGCAAAAGGCTTAGGTGGGGCCAACGTCCTGACTTTC. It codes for CASSIADLAKGLGGANVLTF.

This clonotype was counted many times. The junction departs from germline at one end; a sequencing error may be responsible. The CDR3 DNA reads TGCGCCAGCAGTCAAGCAGGTATTTCCGAGCAGTACTTC. Protein sequence: CASSQAGISEQYF. V is TRBV4-1 and J is TRBJ2-7, with no clear D. This CDR3 spans 13 amino acids. Germline CDR1 MGHRA, CDR2 YSYEKL.

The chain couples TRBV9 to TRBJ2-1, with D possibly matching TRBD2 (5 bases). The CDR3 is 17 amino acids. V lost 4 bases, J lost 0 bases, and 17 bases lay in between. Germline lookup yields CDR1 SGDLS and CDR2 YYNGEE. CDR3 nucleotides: TGTGCCAGCAGCCCCACGGGCGGAGGAAGCTCCTACAATGAGCAGTTCTTC. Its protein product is CASSPTGGGSSYNEQFF.

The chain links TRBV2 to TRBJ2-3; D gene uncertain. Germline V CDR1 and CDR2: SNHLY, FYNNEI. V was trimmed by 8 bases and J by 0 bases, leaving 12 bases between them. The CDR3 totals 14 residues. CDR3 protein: CASGGLASTDTQYF. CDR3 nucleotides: TGTGCCAGCGGCGGCTTAGCAAGCACAGATACGCAGTATTTT.

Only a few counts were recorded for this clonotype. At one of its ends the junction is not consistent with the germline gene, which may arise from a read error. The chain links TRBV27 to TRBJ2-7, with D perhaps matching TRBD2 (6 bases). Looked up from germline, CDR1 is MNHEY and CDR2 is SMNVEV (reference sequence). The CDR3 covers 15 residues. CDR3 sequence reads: CASSLSGGIVNEQYF. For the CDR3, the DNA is TGTGCCAGCAGTCTATCGGGCGGGATCGTCAACGAGCAGTACTTC.

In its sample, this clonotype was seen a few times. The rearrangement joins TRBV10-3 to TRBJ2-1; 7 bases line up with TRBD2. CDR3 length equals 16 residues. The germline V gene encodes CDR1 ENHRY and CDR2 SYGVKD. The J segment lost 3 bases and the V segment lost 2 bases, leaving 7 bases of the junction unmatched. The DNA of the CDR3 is TGTGCCATCAGTGAGGGGCAGGCGGGAGTCTACAATGAGCAGTTCTTC. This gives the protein CAISEGQAGVYNEQFF.

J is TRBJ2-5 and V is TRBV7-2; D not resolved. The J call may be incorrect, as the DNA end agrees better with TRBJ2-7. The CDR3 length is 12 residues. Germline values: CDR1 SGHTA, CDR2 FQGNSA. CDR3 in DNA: TGTGCCAGCAGCGAACCGTACTACGAGCAGTACTTC. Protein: CASSEPYYEQYF.

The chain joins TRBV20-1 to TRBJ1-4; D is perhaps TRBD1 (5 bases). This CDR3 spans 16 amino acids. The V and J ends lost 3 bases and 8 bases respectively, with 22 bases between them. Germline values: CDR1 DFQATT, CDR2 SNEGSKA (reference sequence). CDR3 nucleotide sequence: TGCAGTGCTAGCCCTTTATTGGCAGGGCCGCAGGAAAAACTGTTTTTT. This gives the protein CSASPLLAGPQEKLFF.

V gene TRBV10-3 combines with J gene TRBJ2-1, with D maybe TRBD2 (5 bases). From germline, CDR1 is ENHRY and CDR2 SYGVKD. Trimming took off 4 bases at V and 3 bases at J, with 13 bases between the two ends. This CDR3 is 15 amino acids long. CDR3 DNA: TGTGCCATCAGTGGAGGAGCGGAAGGCTACAATGAGCAGTTCTTC. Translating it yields CAISGGAEGYNEQFF.

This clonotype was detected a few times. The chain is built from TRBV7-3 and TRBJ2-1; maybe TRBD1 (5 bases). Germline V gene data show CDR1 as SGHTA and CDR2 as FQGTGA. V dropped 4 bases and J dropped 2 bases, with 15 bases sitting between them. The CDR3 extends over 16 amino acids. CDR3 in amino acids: CASSSLARAPYNEQFF. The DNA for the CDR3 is TGTGCCAGCAGCTCCCTGGCCAGGGCCCCCTACAATGAGCAGTTCTTC.

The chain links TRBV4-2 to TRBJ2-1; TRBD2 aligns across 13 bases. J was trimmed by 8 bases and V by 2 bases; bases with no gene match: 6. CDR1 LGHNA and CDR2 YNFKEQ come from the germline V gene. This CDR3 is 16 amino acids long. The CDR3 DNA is TGTGCCAGCAGCCAACGGACTAGCGGGAGTGTCGATGAGCAGTTCTTC. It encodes CASSQRTSGSVDEQFF.

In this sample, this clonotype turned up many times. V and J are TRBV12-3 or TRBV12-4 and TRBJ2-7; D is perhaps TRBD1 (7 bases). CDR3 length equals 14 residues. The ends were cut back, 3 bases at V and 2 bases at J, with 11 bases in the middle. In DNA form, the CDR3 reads TGTGCCAGCAGTTTGGAGGGGACAGCCTACGAGCAGTACTTC. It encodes CASSLEGTAYEQYF.

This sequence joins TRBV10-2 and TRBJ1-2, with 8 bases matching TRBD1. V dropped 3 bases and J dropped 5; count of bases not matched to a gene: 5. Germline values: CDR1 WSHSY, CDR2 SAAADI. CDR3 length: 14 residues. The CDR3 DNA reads TGCGCCAGCAGTGACCTAACAGGGGGATATGGCTACACCTTC. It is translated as CASSDLTGGYGYTF.

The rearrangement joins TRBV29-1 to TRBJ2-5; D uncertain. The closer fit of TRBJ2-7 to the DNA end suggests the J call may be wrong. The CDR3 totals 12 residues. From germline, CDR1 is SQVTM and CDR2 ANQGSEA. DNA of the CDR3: TGCAGCATTCCGGTGGGGTTATACGAGCAGTACTTC. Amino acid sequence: CSIPVGLYEQYF.

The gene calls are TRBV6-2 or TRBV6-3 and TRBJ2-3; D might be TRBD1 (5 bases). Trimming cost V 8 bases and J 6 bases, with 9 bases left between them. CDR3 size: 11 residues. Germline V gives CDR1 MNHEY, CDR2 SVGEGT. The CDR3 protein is CASLTGDTQYF. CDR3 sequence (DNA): TGTGCCAGCCTCACAGGTGATACGCAGTATTTT.

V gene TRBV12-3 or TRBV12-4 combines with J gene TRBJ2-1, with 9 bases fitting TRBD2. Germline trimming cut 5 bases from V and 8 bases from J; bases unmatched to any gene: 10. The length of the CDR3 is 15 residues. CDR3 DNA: TGTGCCAGCAGTCCCGGGACTAGCCAGGTCTATGAGCAGTTCTTC. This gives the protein CASSPGTSQVYEQFF.

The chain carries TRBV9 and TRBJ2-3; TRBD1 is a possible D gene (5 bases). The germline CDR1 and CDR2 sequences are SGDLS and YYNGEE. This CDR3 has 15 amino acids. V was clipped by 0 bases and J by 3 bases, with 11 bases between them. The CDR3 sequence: CASSVEAGKTDTQYF. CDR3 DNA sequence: TGTGCCAGCAGCGTAGAGGCAGGGAAAACAGATACGCAGTATTTT. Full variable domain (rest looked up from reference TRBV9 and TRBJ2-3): DSGVTQTPKHLITATGQRVTLRCSPRSGDLSVYWYQQSLDQGLQFLIQYYNGEERAKGNILERFSAQQFPDLHSELNLSSLELGDSALYFCASSVEAGKTDTQYFGPGTRLTVL.

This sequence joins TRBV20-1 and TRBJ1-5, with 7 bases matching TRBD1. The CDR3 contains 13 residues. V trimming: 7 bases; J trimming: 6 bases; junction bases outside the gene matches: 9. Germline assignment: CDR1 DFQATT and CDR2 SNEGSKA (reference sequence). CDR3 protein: CSGMGGGSQPQHF. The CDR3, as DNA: TGCAGTGGAATGGGAGGGGGCAGTCAGCCCCAGCATTTT.

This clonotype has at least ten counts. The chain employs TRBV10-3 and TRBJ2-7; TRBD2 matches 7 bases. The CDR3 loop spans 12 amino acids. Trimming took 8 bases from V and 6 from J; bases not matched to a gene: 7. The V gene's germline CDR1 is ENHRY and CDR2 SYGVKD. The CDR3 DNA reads TGTGCCATCGGGGCGGGAGATAGCGAGCAGTACTTC. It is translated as CAIGAGDSEQYF.

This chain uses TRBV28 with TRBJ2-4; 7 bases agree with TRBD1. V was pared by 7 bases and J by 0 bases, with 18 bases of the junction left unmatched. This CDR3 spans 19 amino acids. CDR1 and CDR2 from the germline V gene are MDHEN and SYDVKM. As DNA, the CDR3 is TGTGCCAGCACCCCTGGGGCAGGGGGTCCCGTACTAGCCAAAAACATTCAGTACTTC. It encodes CASTPGAGGPVLAKNIQYF.

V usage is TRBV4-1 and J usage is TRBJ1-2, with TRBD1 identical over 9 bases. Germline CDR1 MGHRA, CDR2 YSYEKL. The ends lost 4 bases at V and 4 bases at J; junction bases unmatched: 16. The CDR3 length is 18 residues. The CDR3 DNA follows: TGCGCCAGCAGCCGAGAGCCCTCGACAGGGGGAAACGTCTATGGCTACACCTTC. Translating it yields CASSREPSTGGNVYGYTF.